The rows below give T cell receptor beta chains drawn from one sample of a study of Ad26.COV2.S vaccination and SARS-CoV-2 variants. Using immunoSEQ multiplex PCR, the repertoire was profiled, and TCRdb retains in-frame clones only, with some absent. The table lists 240,000 or so clones, over 75% of them singletons, with over 8.5% in the top ten. The source material was peripheral blood, sampled in a trial of Ad26.COV2.S vaccine versus placebo. The receptors come from a person aged 18-65 years who received the Ad26.COV2.S COVID-19 vaccine or a placebo. CDR3s include the opening cysteine and the closing phenylalanine or tryptophan. Fields, in order: V gene, J gene, clone size, D gene, CDR3 DNA, CDR3 protein. The D gene is left open where the match is weak. The listing skips clone size in some rows; elsewhere it reads once, few, many or a size class.

>TRBV28|TRBJ2-3|.|TRBD1
TGTGCCAGCAGTTTAGCGGACAGGGGTGGAGCAGATACGCAGTATTTT
CASSLADRGGADTQYF
>TRBV11-2|TRBJ1-2|.|.
TGTGCCAGCAGCTTAGAAACAGGGTACTATGGCTACACCTTC
CASSLETGYYGYTF
>TRBV28|TRBJ2-3|.|.
TGTGCCAGCAGTTTTTCCCTCCGGGGTCCGGGGACGCAGTATTTT
CASSFSLRGPGTQYF
>TRBV28|TRBJ2-7|.|TRBD1
TGTGCCAGCAGTTTAGACAGGGGGCGCGTGTACTTC
CASSLDRGRVYF
>TRBV30|TRBJ1-5|.|.
TGTGCCTGGAGTAGATCCGACGACTGGCAGCCCCAGCATTTT
CAWSRSDDWQPQHF
>TRBV4-3|TRBJ1-2|.|.
TGCGCCAGCAGCCAAGGGCAGAAATTTGACAGGAACGCTAACTATGGCTACACCTTC
CASSQGQKFDRNANYGYTF
>TRBV4-1|TRBJ1-1|.|.
TGCGCCAGCAGCTACGGACTTTTGGGCGACACTGAAGCTTTCTTT
CASSYGLLGDTEAFF
>TRBV6-5|TRBJ1-1|.|.
TGTGCCAGCAGTTACTCCGGTGAAGCTTTCTTT
CASSYSGEAFF
>TRBV6-2/TRBV6-3|TRBJ2-1|.|.
TGTGCCAGCAGTCCCCACAGAAACTCCTACAATGAGCAGTTCTTC
CASSPHRNSYNEQFF
>TRBV7-2|TRBJ2-2|.|.
TGTGCCAGCAGCTCCCTGCCGATGTCCGCCGGGGAGCTGTTTTTT
CASSSLPMSAGELFF
>TRBV5-4|TRBJ2-3|.|.
TGTGCCAGCAGCTTGGGCGGAACTAGCACAGATACGCAGTATTTT
CASSLGGTSTDTQYF
>TRBV9|TRBJ2-1|.|.
TGTGCCAGCAGCCAAACCGGATTGAGCTCCTACAATGAGCAGTTCTTC
CASSQTGLSSYNEQFF
>TRBV5-1|TRBJ2-3|.|.
TGCGCCAGCAGCCGGACGGGTGGGGCTGCTAGCACAGATACGCAGTATTTT
CASSRTGGAASTDTQYF
>TRBV28|TRBJ2-1|once|.
TGTGCCAGCACCCCTCAATTGGGAGTGGTAAGCTCCTACAATGAGCAGTTCTTC
CASTPQLGVVSSYNEQFF